These 17 T cell receptor beta chains were sequenced from one sample in a study of T cell clonality in common variable immunodeficiency. The data were produced by immunoSEQ multiplex PCR, yet TCRdb's version contains in-frame clones alone and is incomplete. The sample gives around 39,000 clones, none seen only once, and the top ten clones hold 3%. Sequenced: peripheral blood mononuclear cells. All receptors come from a person aged 18 to 70 in good health.

Many counts were recorded for this clone. The read finishes 3 residues shy of the CDR3 end, and the germline J gene is used to complete it. The chain recombines TRBV27 with TRBJ2-7; D unclear. The CDR3 length is 14 residues. CDR1 and CDR2 (germline): MNHEY, SMNVEV (reference sequence). V lost 6 bases and J 0 bases, leaving 12 bases between the germline ends. The CDR3 here is CASSSTWPSYEQYF. The covered CDR3 bases are TGTGCCAGCAGCTCGACTTGGCCCTCCTACGAG.

Ten or more counts support this clone. The read stops 3 residues short of the end of the CDR3; the missing end is completed from the germline J gene. The rearrangement links TRBV29-1 to TRBJ1-1, with D possibly matching TRBD1 (5 bases). The germline CDR1 and CDR2 sequences are SQVTM and ANQGSEA. There are 10 residues in the CDR3. CDR3 sequence: CSVGGGEAFF. The covered CDR3 bases are TGCAGCGTGGGGGGGGGAGAG. The variable domain in full, with the rest retrieved from reference TRBV29-1 and TRBJ1-1, is SAVISQKPSRDICQRGTSLTIQCQVDSQVTMMFWYRQQPGQSLTLIATANQGSEATYESGFVIDKFPISRPNLTFSTLTVSNMSPEDSSIYLCSVGGGEAFFGQGTRLTVV.

This clone was observed many times. The CDR3 end is not reached by the read, which stops 3 residues before it; the germline J gene fills it in. This rearrangement joins TRBV19 to TRBJ1-2; tentative D call: TRBD1 (6 bases). The length of the CDR3 is 12 residues. Germline-derived CDR1 and CDR2 are LNHDA and SQIVND (reference sequence). Trimming pared 6 bases from V and 5 bases from J, leaving 10 bases between. The CDR3 here is CASRKRGYGYTF. Incomplete CDR3 DNA: TGTGCCAGTAGGAAGAGGGGGTATGGC.

Regarding this clone: From the germline J gene comes the end of the CDR3, since the read stops 3 residues before it. The chain is built from TRBV7-9 and TRBJ2-7; the match to TRBD2 covers 9 bases. From germline, CDR1 is SEHNR and CDR2 FQNEAQ (reference sequence). V shed 6 bases, J shed 0 bases, and the junction held 6 bases outside the gene matches. This CDR3 contains 15 residues. This CDR3 reads CASREVAGVSYEQYF. CDR3 DNA (partial): TGTGCCAGCAGAGAGGTAGCGGGAGTCTCCTACGAG.

This clone was found many times. The CDR3 end falls 3 residues outside the read, so it is completed with the germline J gene. The V call is TRBV18, the J call TRBJ1-4, with a tentative D call TRBD1 (5 bases). V lost 0 bases and J 5 bases, leaving 7 bases between the germline ends. Germline CDR1 is KGHSH and CDR2 is LQKENI. There are 14 residues in the CDR3. The CDR3 protein is CASSPPTENEKLFF. The CDR3 DNA, read in part, is TGTGCCAGCTCACCACCGACAGAAAATGAAAAA.

This clone was counted many times. The CDR3 is cut off 3 residues early in the read; its end comes from the germline J gene. This chain links TRBV19 with TRBJ2-3; maybe TRBD1 (6 bases). Germline assignment: CDR1 LNHDA and CDR2 SQIVND (reference sequence). The ends were cut back, 3 bases at V and 2 bases at J, with 12 bases in the middle. The CDR3 contains 15 residues. CDR3 sequence: CASSIERTDTDTQYF. The part of the CDR3 DNA that was read is TGTGCCAGTAGTATCGAGCGGACAGACACAGATACG.

At least ten counts were recorded for this clone. The DNA ends 3 residues before the CDR3 does, and the rest of the CDR3 is filled in from the germline J gene. The rearrangement joins TRBV19 to TRBJ2-2; 9 positions agree with TRBD2. J lost 0 bases, V lost 7 bases, and 3 bases had no gene match. The CDR3 covers 15 residues. CDR1 is LNHDA, CDR2 SQIVND, per germline (reference sequence). The sequenced part of the CDR3 DNA is TGTGCCAGTACGGCGGGAGGGCCGAACACCGGGGAG. Protein sequence: CASTAGGPNTGE. The entire CDR3 protein is CASTAGGPNTGELFF. The variable domain in full, with the rest retrieved from reference TRBV19 and TRBJ2-2, is DGGITQSPKYLFRKEGQNVTLSCEQNLNHDAMYWYRQDPGQGLRLIYYSQIVNDFQKGDIAEGYSVSREKKESFPLTVTSAQKNPTAFYLCASTAGGPNTGELFFGEGSRLTVL.

This clone has at least ten counts. The read ends 3 residues before the CDR3 terminus; that terminus is restored from the germline J gene. The J gene is TRBJ2-1, the V gene TRBV24-1; 16 nucleotides line up with TRBD2. This CDR3 comprises 16 residues. Trimming at V came to 9 bases and at J to 8 bases, leaving 9 bases not matched to a gene. Per germline, CDR1 KGHDR and CDR2 SFDVKD. CDR3 sequence: CATASGTSGRAYEQFF. The sequenced part of the CDR3 DNA is TGTGCCACCGCTAGTGGGACTAGCGGGAGGGCCTATGAG.

This clone was picked up many times. Read data end 3 residues before the CDR3 end; the end is taken from the germline J gene. V gene TRBV18 combines with J gene TRBJ1-5; possibly TRBD1 for D (6 bases). This CDR3 has 14 amino acids. In germline, CDR1 is KGHSH, CDR2 LQKENI. The ends were cut back, 1 base at V and 6 bases at J, with 10 bases in the middle. Partial CDR3 DNA: TGTGCCAGCTCACCACAAGGGGGAGTTCAGCCC. It is translated as CASSPQGGVQP. The entire CDR3 is CASSPQGGVQPQHF.

The sample holds many counts of this clone. Read coverage stops 3 residues before the CDR3 terminus; the germline J gene supplies the remainder. The rearrangement joins TRBV6-2 or TRBV6-3 to TRBJ2-5, with D uncertain. Trimming cost V 0 bases and J 5 bases, with 13 bases left between them. CDR3 length equals 15 residues. Looked up from germline, CDR1 is MNHEY and CDR2 is SVGEGT. CDR3 sequence: CASSYSSWSGETQYF. The covered CDR3 bases are TGTGCCAGCAGTTACTCTAGCTGGAGTGGGGAGACC.

This clone was recorded at least ten times. The read ends 3 residues early relative to the CDR3; the germline J gene fills the gap. The gene calls are TRBV19 and TRBJ2-5, with 8 nucleotides matching TRBD2. The germline V gene has CDR1 LNHDA and CDR2 SQIVND (reference sequence). Trimming cost V 5 bases and J 5 bases; bases outside gene matches: 10. CDR3 size: 15 residues. CDR3 DNA, as far as it was read: TGTGCCAGTAGTTCCCGGGGTAGCGGGATTGAGACC. Amino acids: CASSSRGSGIET. The full CDR3 is CASSSRGSGIETQYF.

About this clone: The read ends 3 residues shy of where the CDR3 ends; the end is completed using the germline J gene. The V gene is TRBV2, the J gene TRBJ2-7; 15 bases align to TRBD2. The V and J ends lost 6 bases and 5 bases, in that order; junction bases with no gene match: 11. This CDR3 is 17 amino acids long. The germline V gene has CDR1 SNHLY and CDR2 FYNNEI. CDR3 protein: CASRALGLAGGLNEQYF. The CDR3 bases that were read are TGTGCCAGCAGGGCCCTCGGACTAGCGGGAGGGCTTAACGAG.

This clone was seen at least ten times. From the germline J gene comes the end of the CDR3, since the read stops 3 residues before it. The chain links TRBV20-1 to TRBJ2-1; TRBD2 matches 9 bases. The trim removed 6 bases at V and 8 bases at J, leaving 17 bases unmatched. This CDR3 spans 16 amino acids. Germline V CDR1 and CDR2: DFQATT, SNEGSKA (reference sequence). The CDR3 bases that were read are TGCAGTGCCCCAGACGTCTTAGCGGGAGTATACTATGAG. This codes for CSAPDVLAGVYYE. The full CDR3 sequence reads CSAPDVLAGVYYEQFF.

At least ten counts were recorded for this clone. The CDR3 end falls 3 residues outside the read, so it is completed with the germline J gene. The chain has TRBV19 and TRBJ2-7; unclear D gene. CDR3 length equals 13 residues. Germline V CDR1 and CDR2: LNHDA, SQIVND (reference sequence). The V gene lost 2 bases and the J gene lost 0 bases, with 5 bases spanning the gap. CDR3 amino acids: CASSIQVSYEQYF. Incomplete CDR3 DNA: TGTGCCAGTAGTATACAGGTCTCCTACGAG.

As to this clone: A read error is possible here, since a much larger clone lies one base away. Read sequence stops 3 residues before the CDR3 end, and the germline J gene provides the missing end. The rearrangement joins TRBV5-1 to TRBJ2-5; 7 bases are a match to TRBD1. The CDR3 is made up of 15 amino acids. The germline CDR1 and CDR2 sequences are SGHRS and YFSETQ. Here the CDR3 reads CASSPLTGTTDTQYF. Partial CDR3 DNA: TGCGCCAGCAGCCCATTGACAGGGACCACAGATACC.

At least ten counts were recorded for this clone. The read ends 3 residues shy of where the CDR3 ends; the end is completed using the germline J gene. This chain uses TRBV12-3 or TRBV12-4 with TRBJ2-7; 12 positions match TRBD1. This CDR3 comprises 14 residues. Trimming at V came to 4 bases and at J to 6 bases, leaving 4 bases not matched to a gene. The CDR3: CASSSRDRGREQYF. The part of the CDR3 DNA that was read is TGTGCCAGCAGTTCCCGGGACAGGGGGCGCGAG.

Comments on this clone: A read error may produce the germline difference seen at one junction end. Read coverage stops 3 residues before the CDR3 terminus; the germline J gene supplies the remainder. The chain recombines TRBV10-3 with TRBJ2-7; D is uncertain. The CDR3 consists of 16 residues. Germline CDR1 ENHRY, CDR2 SYGVKD. The CDR3 is CAISKSERLDVYEQYF. CDR3 DNA, as far as it was read: TGTGCCATCAGTAAGTCGGAGAGGCTAGATGTTTACGAG.